A selection of T cell receptor beta chains follows, all from one sample in a study of cytomegalovirus exposure and HLA in healthy donors. Sequencing was performed with immunoSEQ multiplex PCR; in TCRdb, only in-frame clones are kept and a portion is missing. This sample has roughly 150,000 clones, with roughly four fifths found just once. Input material: PBMCs. These receptor sequences come from a woman between 50 and 59 years old in good health and CMV-seropositive. CDR3s include the opening cysteine and the closing phenylalanine or tryptophan. The D gene is left open where the match is weak. Only part of the rows carry a size: once, few, many, or a class if the clone is expanded.

- | TRBD1 | TRBJ2-3 | TRBV6-5 | CASSSRTGWLADTQYF | TGTGCCAGCAGTTCCCGGACAGGGTGGTTGGCAGATACGCAGTATTTT
few | TRBD1 | TRBJ2-1 | TRBV7-9 | CASSHGQGSSYNEQFF | TGTGCCAGCAGCCACGGACAGGGGAGCTCCTACAATGAGCAGTTCTTC
few | - | TRBJ2-1 | TRBV11-2 | CASSFAQGNNEQFF | TGTGCCAGCAGCTTTGCACAGGGCAACAATGAGCAGTTCTTC
- | TRBD1 | TRBJ2-7 | TRBV19 | CASSIRTGAYEQYF | TGTGCCAGTAGTATTAGGACAGGGGCCTACGAGCAGTACTTC
- | TRBD1 | TRBJ2-2 | TRBV7-9 | CASSKGQGSTGELFF | TGTGCCAGCAGCAAAGGACAGGGGAGCACCGGGGAGCTGTTTTTT
- | TRBD2 | TRBJ2-1 | TRBV18 | CASSQTSGGATVDEQFF | TGTGCCAGCTCGCAGACTAGCGGGGGGGCAACTGTGGATGAGCAGTTCTTC
- | - | TRBJ2-6 | TRBV19 | CASSTQGSGANVLTF | TGTGCCAGTAGTACACAGGGTAGTGGGGCCAACGTCCTGACTTTC
- | - | TRBJ1-5 | TRBV6-1 | CASSEVPGGSFNQPQHF | TGTGCCAGCAGTGAAGTCCCGGGGGGAAGCTTTAATCAGCCCCAGCATTTT
- | - | TRBJ2-5 | TRBV4-1 | CASSGVGPQETQYF | TGCGCCAGCAGCGGCGTTGGGCCACAAGAGACCCAGTACTTC
- | - | TRBJ2-7 | TRBV10-3 | CAISERTDSYEQYF | TGTGCCATCAGTGAAAGGACAGATTCCTACGAGCAGTACTTC
- | - | TRBJ2-4 | TRBV7-8 | CASSFRDTENIQYF | TGTGCCAGCAGCTTTCGGGACACTGAAAACATTCAGTACTTC
- | - | TRBJ2-5 | TRBV18 | CASGSGSRETQYF | TGTGCCAGCGGGTCAGGGTCGAGGGAGACCCAGTACTTC
- | TRBD1 | TRBJ2-7 | TRBV7-2 | CASSLGDRNYEQYF | TGTGCCAGCAGCCTAGGGGACAGAAACTACGAGCAGTACTTC
- | - | TRBJ1-6 | TRBV7-9 | CASSLGQGGNSPLHF | TGTGCCAGCAGCCTCGGTCAGGGAGGGAATTCACCCCTCCACTTT
- | - | TRBJ1-2 | TRBV11-2 | CASSRPGDHYGYTF | TGTGCCAGCAGCCGCCCGGGGGATCACTATGGCTACACCTTC
- | - | TRBJ2-3 | TRBV14 | CASSQGLTSTDTQYF | TGTGCCAGCAGCCAAGGACTTACTAGCACAGATACGCAGTATTTT
- | TRBD1 | TRBJ2-2 | TRBV6-5 | CASSYSNRGSGELFF | TGTGCCAGCAGTTACTCGAACAGGGGCTCCGGGGAGCTGTTTTTT
- | TRBD1 | TRBJ2-5 | TRBV5-4 | CASSATGTGETQYF | TGTGCCAGCAGCGCAACCGGGACAGGAGAGACCCAGTACTTC
once | TRBD1 | TRBJ1-6 | TRBV9 | CASSVQQGASPLHF | TGTGCCAGCAGCGTACAACAGGGGGCTTCACCCCTCCACTTT
- | - | TRBJ2-3 | TRBV5-1 | CASSYGKDTDTQYF | TGCGCCAGCAGCTACGGGAAGGACACAGATACGCAGTATTTT
- | - | TRBJ2-7 | TRBV7-6 | CASRRLLSYEQYF | TGTGCCAGCAGGAGACTCTTATCCTACGAGCAGTACTTC